A selection of T cell receptor beta chains follows, all from one sample in a study of T cell repertoires in cytomegalovirus infection. TCRdb fed the reads into MiXCR, producing one record per CDR3 protein. Among around 320,000 distinct CDR3 sequences listed, over 7.5% were seen once. Sequencing used PBMCs. These receptors originate from a human donor in good health (CMV status not recorded). Some clones in this sample may be carry-over from other donors' samples. Each CDR3 is given without its conserved first and last residue. The order of the fields is J gene, V gene, CDR3 protein.

j_gene: TRBJ1-1; v_gene: TRBV6-2/TRBV6-3; CDR3aa: ASSVRYTEAF
j_gene: TRBJ2-1; v_gene: TRBV9; CDR3aa: ASSPGTSGRVPGEQF
j_gene: TRBJ1-1; v_gene: TRBV7-2; CDR3aa: ASSHSPGTGVRDTEAF
j_gene: TRBJ2-7; v_gene: TRBV20-1; CDR3aa: RLGTSGRAPYEQY
j_gene: TRBJ2-1; v_gene: TRBV20-1; CDR3aa: STAYNEQF
j_gene: TRBJ2-3; v_gene: TRBV20-1; CDR3aa: SAAFGLAGRADTQY
j_gene: TRBJ1-1; v_gene: TRBV9; CDR3aa: ASSERQYTEAF
j_gene: TRBJ2-5; v_gene: TRBV7-2; CDR3aa: ASSLTLQETQY
j_gene: TRBJ2-1; v_gene: TRBV11-3; CDR3aa: ASSSPRTGPNEQF
j_gene: TRBJ2-1; v_gene: TRBV19; CDR3aa: ASSPNRGTFDYNEQF
j_gene: TRBJ1-5; v_gene: TRBV7-2; CDR3aa: ASSLGKGPQH
j_gene: TRBJ2-3; v_gene: TRBV10-3; CDR3aa: AISDPRTRDTQY
j_gene: TRBJ1-1; v_gene: TRBV7-6; CDR3aa: ASSLYDGNTEAF
j_gene: TRBJ1-2; v_gene: TRBV6-1; CDR3aa: ASRAGSLHGYT
j_gene: TRBJ1-4; v_gene: TRBV7-2; CDR3aa: ASSLAAATNEKLF
j_gene: TRBJ2-1; v_gene: TRBV7-9; CDR3aa: ASSPKTGDSDNEQF
j_gene: TRBJ2-7; v_gene: TRBV7-6; CDR3aa: ASSFSPGGEQY
j_gene: TRBJ2-7; v_gene: TRBV11-2; CDR3aa: ASSPRLAGGPAEQY
j_gene: TRBJ2-5; v_gene: TRBV4-2; CDR3aa: ASSPRDRETQY
j_gene: TRBJ2-1; v_gene: TRBV18; CDR3aa: ASSLRRAEANEQF
j_gene: TRBJ2-2; v_gene: TRBV28; CDR3aa: ASSLGFSGELF
j_gene: TRBJ2-1; v_gene: TRBV7-9; CDR3aa: ASSLVGAADEQF
j_gene: TRBJ2-3; v_gene: TRBV15; CDR3aa: ATSRLAVGTDTQY
j_gene: TRBJ1-5; v_gene: TRBV7-9; CDR3aa: ASRRDSNQPQH
j_gene: TRBJ1-2; v_gene: TRBV7-3; CDR3aa: ASSADAGYGYT
j_gene: TRBJ2-3; v_gene: TRBV28; CDR3aa: ASSTSGRDTQY
j_gene: TRBJ1-4; v_gene: TRBV7-8; CDR3aa: ASSLQTGGVNEKLF
j_gene: TRBJ2-5; v_gene: TRBV24-1; CDR3aa: ATSDLDGQGVIRETQY
j_gene: TRBJ1-2; v_gene: TRBV28; CDR3aa: ASTWGGGYGYT
j_gene: TRBJ1-1; v_gene: TRBV19; CDR3aa: ASSRGIAVNTEAF
j_gene: TRBJ2-4; v_gene: TRBV6-6; CDR3aa: ASSYFDSGRGKNIQY
j_gene: TRBJ2-3; v_gene: TRBV12-3/TRBV12-4; CDR3aa: ASTQGSGTDTQY
j_gene: TRBJ2-3; v_gene: TRBV28; CDR3aa: ASSSSGTGKSDTQY
j_gene: TRBJ1-5; v_gene: TRBV7-2; CDR3aa: ASSLRTGDQPQH
j_gene: TRBJ2-7; v_gene: TRBV10-3; CDR3aa: ATAGPSYEQY
j_gene: TRBJ2-7; v_gene: TRBV23-1; CDR3aa: ASSRLAGVLYEQY
j_gene: TRBJ1-1; v_gene: TRBV28; CDR3aa: ASSSTGSVGAEAF
j_gene: TRBJ1-2; v_gene: TRBV20-1; CDR3aa: SASGGGGYNYGYT
j_gene: TRBJ1-5; v_gene: TRBV5-5; CDR3aa: ASSPTGGVGLGNQPQH
j_gene: TRBJ2-7; v_gene: TRBV7-9; CDR3aa: ASSSVPVYEQY
j_gene: TRBJ1-1; v_gene: TRBV28; CDR3aa: ASSLNRRNTEAF
j_gene: TRBJ2-1; v_gene: TRBV7-3; CDR3aa: ASSPGLEGEQF
j_gene: TRBJ2-5; v_gene: TRBV5-6; CDR3aa: ASREGRIETQY
j_gene: TRBJ2-5; v_gene: TRBV12-3/TRBV12-4; CDR3aa: ASSLYQNPKETQY
j_gene: TRBJ2-1; v_gene: TRBV4-1; CDR3aa: ASSQLSPPIRGSSYNEQF
j_gene: TRBJ2-7; v_gene: TRBV7-9; CDR3aa: ASSLSSSLHEQY
j_gene: TRBJ2-2; v_gene: TRBV7-9; CDR3aa: ASSPGTGNTGELF
j_gene: TRBJ2-3; v_gene: TRBV15; CDR3aa: ATSRDGRPPAVDTQY
j_gene: TRBJ2-3; v_gene: TRBV11-2; CDR3aa: ASSLNRGRTDTQY
j_gene: TRBJ1-5; v_gene: TRBV12-3/TRBV12-4; CDR3aa: ASSGQRLEVGNQPQH
j_gene: TRBJ2-1; v_gene: TRBV5-6; CDR3aa: ASSSRTGTGFAREQF
j_gene: TRBJ2-1; v_gene: TRBV30; CDR3aa: ACPGSISYNEQF
j_gene: TRBJ1-2; v_gene: TRBV25-1; CDR3aa: ASSVLDREKDYGYT
j_gene: TRBJ2-3; v_gene: TRBV20-1; CDR3aa: SASIREGGTDTQY
j_gene: TRBJ2-1; v_gene: TRBV15; CDR3aa: ATSRRQGYNEQF
j_gene: TRBJ1-5; v_gene: TRBV15; CDR3aa: ATSGADSYSNQPQH
j_gene: TRBJ2-7; v_gene: TRBV7-6; CDR3aa: ASSTLRFPGQETAYEQY
j_gene: TRBJ2-1; v_gene: TRBV11-3; CDR3aa: ASSLGLAGARENEQF
j_gene: TRBJ2-1; v_gene: TRBV20-1; CDR3aa: SAHRGGGPLEQF